This T cell receptor beta chain was obtained from a study of blood T cells in healthy people across ages. Study-wide findings and caveats: With donor CMV status unknown, expanded clonotype changes were possibly confounded. Long-lived donors exceeded aged donors in naive CD4+ cells and diversity.

The CDR3 is 20 residues long, ends included. The germline V gene has CDR1 SGHTA and CDR2 FQGNSA. Comment on this clonotype: Its specificity is not known. It is unclear where the CDR3 begins or ends on the DNA, so no DNA is shown, and the CDR3 is as TCRdb lists it.

Sample-barcoded 5' priming and a J-beta primer mix drove a second PCR of roughly 6 to 12 cycles. MiXCR was run by TCRdb on the 5' RACE reads, yielding one entry per CDR3 protein. The sample includes some 1.8 million distinct CDR3 sequences, around 42% of them seen just once. Drawn from each donor were 9 to 10 milliliters of peripheral blood. Isolation per sample recovered at least 7 million PBMCs. The rearrangement uses TRBV7-2 and TRBJ1-3. Input material: blood. This receptor was identified in a human donor in good health. This CDR3 is CTSSFEARGEQYFGPGTIYF.